This T cell receptor (beta chain) was recovered during a study of blood T cell repertoires in COVID-19. Study details: Acute and convalescent COVID-19 samples came from the United States, Italy and Spain. T cells, B-cell-depleted T cells, or PBMCs provided the cDNA or gDNA that served as material.

The ends were cut back, 1 base at V and 1 base at J, with 16 bases in the middle. This CDR3 has 17 residues. Germline CDR1 and CDR2: MRHNA and SNTAGT. Study processing details: Estimates of nucleated cell counts were drawn from the amplification of reference gene primers. Method: immunoSEQ multiplex PCR; TCRdb's copy keeps in-frame clones and lacks some. The V and J calls and clone size come from that table; D and trimming were worked out from the DNA. Of 140,000 to 150,000 clones listed, 65% to 85% are singletons. This chain links TRBV6-4 with TRBJ1-1, with D possibly TRBD1 on 5 matching bases. Material: peripheral blood. The sequence was collected from a woman aged 45-65 years with acute or convalescent COVID-19. The CDR3 sequence is CASSDLRDGNQNTEAFF. The DNA for the CDR3 is TGTGCCAGCAGTGACTTGCGGGACGGGAACCAGAACACTGAAGCTTTCTTT.